This is a list of T cell receptor beta chains from one sample in a study of control samples from healthy donors and cancer patients. Assay used: immunoSEQ multiplex PCR; TCRdb lists only in-frame clones, some missing. The sample lists about 81,000 clones, about 94% occurring once. The sample consisted of blood. Receptor source: a woman between 18 and 30 years old in good health. Both conserved end residues are part of each CDR3. D genes are given only for firm matches. The size of a clone is reported for some rows only, either as once, few or many, or as a class for expanded clones.

>TRBJ1-3|TRBV29-1|once|NA
TGCAGCGTTGAAGAGGACACCATATATTTT
CSVEEDTIYF
>TRBJ2-7|TRBV28|NA|NA
TGTGCCAGCAGACTTACTAAGAGTAATAACGAGCAGTACTTC
CASRLTKSNNEQYF
>TRBJ2-2|TRBV18|NA|TRBD1
TGTGCCAGCTCTCCAGGGGACAGGGCGAACACCGGGGAGCTGTTTTTT
CASSPGDRANTGELFF
>TRBJ1-5|TRBV15|NA|TRBD1
TGTGCCACCAGCAGGTCCCAAGGGACAGGTGGACAGCCCCAGCATTTT
CATSRSQGTGGQPQHF
>TRBJ2-1|TRBV15|NA|TRBD2
TGTGCCACCAGCAGAGATCGGGCTAGCGGGGGGAAGAACAATGAACAGTTCTTC
CATSRDRASGGKNNEQFF
>TRBJ2-1|TRBV12-3/TRBV12-4|NA|TRBD2
TGTGCCAGCATTGCGAGCGGGGGGGATGAGCAGTTCTTC
CASIASGGDEQFF
>TRBJ1-1|TRBV7-3|NA|NA
TGTGCCAGCAGCATTGACAGCCACAACACTGAAGCTTTCTTT
CASSIDSHNTEAFF
>TRBJ2-3|TRBV7-9|NA|TRBD1
TGTGCCAGCGAACAGGGGGCAGTAGATACGCAGTATTTT
CASEQGAVDTQYF
>TRBJ1-5|TRBV24-1|NA|NA
TGTGCCACCACCGAATATAGCAATCAGCCCCAGCATTTT
CATTEYSNQPQHF
>TRBJ1-1|TRBV9|NA|NA
TGTGCCAGCAGCGTAGTAACGGGGGACATGAACACTGAAGCTTTCTTT
CASSVVTGDMNTEAFF
>TRBJ1-1|TRBV28|NA|NA
TGTGCCTGTTACAGGTCCCCCGACACTGAAGCTTTCTTT
CACYRSPDTEAFF
>TRBJ1-1|TRBV5-1|NA|TRBD1
TGCGCCAGCAGCTTGTGGGCCGGACAGGTAACTTTGAACACTGAAGCTTTCTTT
CASSLWAGQVTLNTEAFF
>TRBJ1-5|TRBV7-9|NA|NA
TGTGCCAGCAGCTTTAGCCAGGCTAATCAGCCCCAGCATTTT
CASSFSQANQPQHF
>TRBJ2-7|TRBV6-5|once|TRBD2
TGTGCCAGCAGCGGGGCGGGAGGACCCTACGAGCAGTACTTC
CASSGAGGPYEQYF
>TRBJ1-2|TRBV28|NA|NA
TGTGCCAGCAGAGGGGGTGGTTATGGCTACACCTTC
CASRGGGYGYTF
>TRBJ2-3|TRBV21-1|NA|NA
TGTGCCAGAACAGAACGGACTAGCGGGAGGGACACAGATACGCAGTATTTT
CARTERTSGRDTDTQYF
>TRBJ2-6|TRBV7-2|NA|TRBD1
TGTGCCAGCAGCTCAGGGGGAGCTGGGGCCAACGTCCTGACTTTC
CASSSGGAGANVLTF
>TRBJ2-1|TRBV7-2|NA|TRBD2
TGTGCCAGCAGCTTAGAGCCTAGCGGGAGTATTGGTAATGAGCAGTTCTTC
CASSLEPSGSIGNEQFF
>TRBJ2-7|TRBV28|NA|NA
TGTGCCAGCAGTTTTGAATACGAGCAGTACTTC
CASSFEYEQYF